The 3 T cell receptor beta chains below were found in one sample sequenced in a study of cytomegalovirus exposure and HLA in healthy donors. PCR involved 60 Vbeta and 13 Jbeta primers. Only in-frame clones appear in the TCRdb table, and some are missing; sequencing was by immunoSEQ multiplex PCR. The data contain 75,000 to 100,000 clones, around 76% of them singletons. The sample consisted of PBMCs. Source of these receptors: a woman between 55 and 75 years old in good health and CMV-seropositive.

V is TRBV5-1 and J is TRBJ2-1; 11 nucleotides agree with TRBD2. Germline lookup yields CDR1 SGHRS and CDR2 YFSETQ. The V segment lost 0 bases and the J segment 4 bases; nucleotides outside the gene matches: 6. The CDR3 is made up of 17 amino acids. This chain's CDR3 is CASSLDGTSGPYNEQFF. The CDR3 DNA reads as TGCGCCAGCAGCTTGGACGGGACTAGCGGTCCTTACAATGAGCAGTTCTTC.

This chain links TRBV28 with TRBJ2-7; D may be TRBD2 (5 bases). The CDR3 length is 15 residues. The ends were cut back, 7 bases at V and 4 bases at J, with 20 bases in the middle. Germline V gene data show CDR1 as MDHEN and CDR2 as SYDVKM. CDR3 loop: CASNPDRGIDYEQYF. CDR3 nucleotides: TGTGCCAGCAACCCAGATAGAGGGATTGATTACGAGCAGTACTTC.

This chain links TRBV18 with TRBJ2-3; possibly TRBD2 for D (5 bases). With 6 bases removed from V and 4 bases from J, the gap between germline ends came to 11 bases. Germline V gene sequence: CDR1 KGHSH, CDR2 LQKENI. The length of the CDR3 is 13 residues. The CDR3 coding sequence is TGTGCCAGCTCCCCCGGGGTCTCAGATACGCAGTATTTT. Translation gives CASSPGVSDTQYF. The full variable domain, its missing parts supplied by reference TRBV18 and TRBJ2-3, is NAGVMQNPRHLVRRRGQEARLRCSPMKGHSHVYWYRQLPEEGLKFMVYLQKENIIDESGMPKERFSAEFPKEGPSILRIQQVVRGDSAAYFCASSPGVSDTQYFGPGTRLTVL.